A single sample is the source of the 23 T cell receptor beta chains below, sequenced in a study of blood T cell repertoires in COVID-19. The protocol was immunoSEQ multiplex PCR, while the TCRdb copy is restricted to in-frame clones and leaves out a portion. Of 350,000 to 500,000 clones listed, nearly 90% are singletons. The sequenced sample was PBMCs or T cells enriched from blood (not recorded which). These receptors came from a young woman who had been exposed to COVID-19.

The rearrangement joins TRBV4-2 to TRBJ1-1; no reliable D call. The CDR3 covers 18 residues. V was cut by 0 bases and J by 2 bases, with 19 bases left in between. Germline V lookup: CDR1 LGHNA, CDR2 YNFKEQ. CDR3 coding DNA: TGTGCCAGCAGCCAAGATCTCCTCCTCGGGGTAATCAACACTGAAGCTTTCTTT. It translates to CASSQDLLLGVINTEAFF.

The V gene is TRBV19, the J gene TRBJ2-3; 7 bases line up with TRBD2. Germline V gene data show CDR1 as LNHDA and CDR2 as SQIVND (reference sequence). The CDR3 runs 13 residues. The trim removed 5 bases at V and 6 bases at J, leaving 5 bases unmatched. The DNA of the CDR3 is TGTGCCAGTAGTCCGGGGGGAGGGGATACGCAGTATTTT. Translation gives CASSPGGGDTQYF.

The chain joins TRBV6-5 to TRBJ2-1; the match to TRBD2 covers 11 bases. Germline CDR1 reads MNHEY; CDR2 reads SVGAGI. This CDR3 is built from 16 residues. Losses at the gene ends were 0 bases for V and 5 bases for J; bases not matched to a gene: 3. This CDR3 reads CASSYSLAGVDNEQFF. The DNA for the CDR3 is TGTGCCAGCAGTTACTCACTAGCGGGAGTCGACAATGAGCAGTTCTTC.

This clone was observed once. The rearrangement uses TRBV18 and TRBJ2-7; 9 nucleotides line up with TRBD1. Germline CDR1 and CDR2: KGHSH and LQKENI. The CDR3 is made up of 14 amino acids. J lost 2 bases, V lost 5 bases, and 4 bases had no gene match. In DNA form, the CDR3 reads TGTGCCAGCTCATCCGGGACAGGGACCTACGAGCAGTACTTC. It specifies CASSSGTGTYEQYF.

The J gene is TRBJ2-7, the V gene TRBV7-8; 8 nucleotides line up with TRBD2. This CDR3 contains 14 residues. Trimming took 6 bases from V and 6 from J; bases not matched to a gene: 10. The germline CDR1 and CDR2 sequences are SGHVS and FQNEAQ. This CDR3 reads CASSSGTRGAEQYF. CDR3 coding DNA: TGTGCCAGCAGTTCCGGGACTAGAGGGGCCGAGCAGTACTTC.

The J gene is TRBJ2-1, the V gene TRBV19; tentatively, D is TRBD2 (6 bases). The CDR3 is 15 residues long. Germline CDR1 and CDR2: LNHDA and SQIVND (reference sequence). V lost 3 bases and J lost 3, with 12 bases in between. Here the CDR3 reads CASSIGDSGYNEQFF. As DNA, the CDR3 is TGTGCCAGTAGTATCGGGGACTCGGGCTACAATGAGCAGTTCTTC.

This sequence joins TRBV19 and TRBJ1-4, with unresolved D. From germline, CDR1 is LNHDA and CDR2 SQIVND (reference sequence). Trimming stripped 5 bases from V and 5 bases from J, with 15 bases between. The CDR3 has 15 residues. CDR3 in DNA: TGTGCCAGTAGTCCCCTGGGTTCTAGCAATGAAAAACTGTTTTTT. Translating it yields CASSPLGSSNEKLFF. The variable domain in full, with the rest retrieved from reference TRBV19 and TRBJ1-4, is DGGITQSPKYLFRKEGQNVTLSCEQNLNHDAMYWYRQDPGQGLRLIYYSQIVNDFQKGDIAEGYSVSREKKESFPLTVTSAQKNPTAFYLCASSPLGSSNEKLFFGSGTQLSVL.

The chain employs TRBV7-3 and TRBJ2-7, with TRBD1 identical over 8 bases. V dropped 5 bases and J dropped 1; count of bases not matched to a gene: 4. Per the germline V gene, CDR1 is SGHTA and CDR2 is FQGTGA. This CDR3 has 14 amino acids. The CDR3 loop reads CASSPDRESYEQYF. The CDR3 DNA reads TGTGCCAGCAGCCCGGACAGGGAATCCTACGAGCAGTACTTC.

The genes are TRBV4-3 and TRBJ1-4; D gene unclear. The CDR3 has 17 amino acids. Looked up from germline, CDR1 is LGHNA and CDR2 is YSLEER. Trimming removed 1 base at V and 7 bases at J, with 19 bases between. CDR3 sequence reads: CASSQGPEVTPVEKLFF. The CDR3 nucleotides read TGCGCCAGCAGCCAAGGGCCCGAGGTAACCCCGGTTGAAAAACTGTTTTTT.

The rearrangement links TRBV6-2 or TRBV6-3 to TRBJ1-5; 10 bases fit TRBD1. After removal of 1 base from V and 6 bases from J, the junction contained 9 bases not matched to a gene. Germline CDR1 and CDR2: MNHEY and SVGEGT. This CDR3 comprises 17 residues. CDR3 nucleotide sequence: TGTGCCAGCAGTTACTATAGGACAGGGGGTTTCGTTCAGCCCCAGCATTTT. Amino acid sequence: CASSYYRTGGFVQPQHF.

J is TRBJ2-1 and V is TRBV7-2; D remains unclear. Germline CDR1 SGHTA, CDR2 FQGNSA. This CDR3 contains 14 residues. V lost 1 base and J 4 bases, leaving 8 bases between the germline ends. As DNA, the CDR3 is TGTGCCAGCAGCTTAGAGCGTTATTACAATGAGCAGTTCTTC. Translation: CASSLERYYNEQFF.

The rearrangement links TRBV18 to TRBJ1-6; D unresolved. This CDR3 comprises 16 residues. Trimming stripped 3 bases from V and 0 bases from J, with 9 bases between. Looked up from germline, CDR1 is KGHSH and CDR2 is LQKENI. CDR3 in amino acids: CASSPTLSSYNSPLHF. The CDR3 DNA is TGTGCCAGCTCACCGACACTGAGCTCCTATAATTCACCCCTCCACTTT.

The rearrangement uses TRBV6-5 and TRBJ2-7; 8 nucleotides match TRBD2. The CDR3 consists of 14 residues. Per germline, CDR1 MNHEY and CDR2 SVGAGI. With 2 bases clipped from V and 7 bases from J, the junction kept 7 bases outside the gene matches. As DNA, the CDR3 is TGTGCCAGCAGTTACGCGGGGGGTCCGAGGGAGCAGTACTTC. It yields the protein CASSYAGGPREQYF.

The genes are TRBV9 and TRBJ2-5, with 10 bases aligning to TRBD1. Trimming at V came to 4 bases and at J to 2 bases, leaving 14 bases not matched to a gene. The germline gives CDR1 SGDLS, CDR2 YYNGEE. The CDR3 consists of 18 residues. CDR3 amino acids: CASSSHARDRGLQETQYF. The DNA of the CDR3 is TGTGCCAGCAGCTCGCATGCCCGGGACAGGGGACTTCAAGAGACCCAGTACTTC.

The CDR3 here is CASSETGGYNEQFF. CDR3 sequence (DNA): TGTGCCAGCAGCGAGACAGGGGGTTACAATGAGCAGTTCTTC. The chain recombines TRBV9 with TRBJ2-1, with TRBD1 matching 9 bases. V was clipped by 3 bases and J by 4 bases; unmatched bases: 2. Germline CDR1 is SGDLS and CDR2 is YYNGEE. The CDR3 is 14 residues long.

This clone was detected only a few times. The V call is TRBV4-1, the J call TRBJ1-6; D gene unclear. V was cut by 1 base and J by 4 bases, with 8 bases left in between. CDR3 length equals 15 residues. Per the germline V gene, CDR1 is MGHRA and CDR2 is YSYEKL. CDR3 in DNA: TGCGCCAGCAGCCAAGCGGAGAGGTATAATTCACCCCTCCACTTT. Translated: CASSQAERYNSPLHF.

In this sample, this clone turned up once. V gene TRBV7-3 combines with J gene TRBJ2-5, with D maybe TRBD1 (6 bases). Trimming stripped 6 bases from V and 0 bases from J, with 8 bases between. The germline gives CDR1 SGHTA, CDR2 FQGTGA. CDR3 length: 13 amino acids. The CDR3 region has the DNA TGTGCCAGCAGTGGGGACAACCAAGAGACCCAGTACTTC. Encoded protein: CASSGDNQETQYF.

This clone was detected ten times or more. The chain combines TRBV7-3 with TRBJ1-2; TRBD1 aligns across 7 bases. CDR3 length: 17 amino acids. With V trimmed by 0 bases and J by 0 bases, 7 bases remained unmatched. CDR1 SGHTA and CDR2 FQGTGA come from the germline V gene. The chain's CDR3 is CASSLTPVTGSNYGYTF. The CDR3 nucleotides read TGTGCCAGCAGCTTAACTCCCGTGACAGGGTCTAACTATGGCTACACCTTC.

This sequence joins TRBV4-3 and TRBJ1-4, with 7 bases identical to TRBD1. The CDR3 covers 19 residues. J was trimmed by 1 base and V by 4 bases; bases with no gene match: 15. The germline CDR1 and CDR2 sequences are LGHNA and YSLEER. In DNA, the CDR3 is TGCGCCAGCAGCCCGCGACAGGGTTCGAACCCCCTAACTAATGAAAAACTGTTTTTT. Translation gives CASSPRQGSNPLTNEKLFF.

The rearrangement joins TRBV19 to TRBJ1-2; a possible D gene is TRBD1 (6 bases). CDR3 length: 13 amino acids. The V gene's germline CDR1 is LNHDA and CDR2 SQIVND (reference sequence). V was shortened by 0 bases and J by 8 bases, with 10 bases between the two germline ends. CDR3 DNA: TGTGCCAGTAGTATAGAGGACAGATGGGGCTACACCTTC. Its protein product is CASSIEDRWGYTF. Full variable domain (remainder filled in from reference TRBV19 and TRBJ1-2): DGGITQSPKYLFRKEGQNVTLSCEQNLNHDAMYWYRQDPGQGLRLIYYSQIVNDFQKGDIAEGYSVSREKKESFPLTVTSAQKNPTAFYLCASSIEDRWGYTFGSGTRLTVV.

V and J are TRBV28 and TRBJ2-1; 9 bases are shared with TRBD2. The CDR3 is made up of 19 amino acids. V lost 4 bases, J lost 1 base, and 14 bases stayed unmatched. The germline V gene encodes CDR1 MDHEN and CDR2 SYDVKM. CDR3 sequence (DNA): TGTGCCAGCAGTTGGCCGGGACTAGCAAAAGTGGGATCCTACAATGAGCAGTTCTTC. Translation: CASSWPGLAKVGSYNEQFF.

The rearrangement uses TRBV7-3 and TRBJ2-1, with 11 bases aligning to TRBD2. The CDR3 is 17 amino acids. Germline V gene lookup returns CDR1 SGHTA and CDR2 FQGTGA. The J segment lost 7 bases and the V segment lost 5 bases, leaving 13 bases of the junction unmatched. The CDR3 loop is CASSLMSPSGGLNEQFF. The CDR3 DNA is TGTGCCAGCAGCCTCATGTCTCCTAGCGGGGGGTTGAATGAGCAGTTCTTC.

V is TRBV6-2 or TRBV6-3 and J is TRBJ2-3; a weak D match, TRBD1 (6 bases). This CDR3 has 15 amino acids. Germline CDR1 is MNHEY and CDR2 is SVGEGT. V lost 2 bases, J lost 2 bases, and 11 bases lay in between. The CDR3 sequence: CASSYSQGFTDTQYF. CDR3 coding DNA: TGTGCCAGCAGTTACAGCCAGGGGTTCACAGATACGCAGTATTTT.